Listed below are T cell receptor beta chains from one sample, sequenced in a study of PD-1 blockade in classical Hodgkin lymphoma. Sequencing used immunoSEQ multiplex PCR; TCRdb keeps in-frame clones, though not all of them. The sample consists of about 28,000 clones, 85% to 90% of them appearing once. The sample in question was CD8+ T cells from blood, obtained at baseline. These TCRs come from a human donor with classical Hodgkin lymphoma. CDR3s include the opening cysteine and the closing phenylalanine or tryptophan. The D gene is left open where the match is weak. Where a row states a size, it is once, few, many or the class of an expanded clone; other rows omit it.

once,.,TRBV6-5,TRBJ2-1,TGTGCCAGCAGTCCCCTAGAGAGCTCCTACAATGAGCAGTTCTTC,CASSPLESSYNEQFF
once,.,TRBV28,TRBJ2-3,TGTGCCAGCAGTTTTCTCGCGGGCACAGATACGCAGTATTTT,CASSFLAGTDTQYF
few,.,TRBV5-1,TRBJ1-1,TGCGCCAGCAGCTTGGGGAGGGGCCTGGCTTTCTTT,CASSLGRGLAFF
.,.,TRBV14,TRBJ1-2,TGTGCCAGCAGCCAAGATAGCCCAGGGACACCGGGGAGGATATGGAATGGCTACACCTTC,CASSQDSPGTPGRIWNGYTF
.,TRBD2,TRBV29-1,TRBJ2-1,TGCAGCGTTTTAGCGGGAGGGCCCGGAAATGAGCAGTTCTTC,CSVLAGGPGNEQFF
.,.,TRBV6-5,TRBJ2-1,TGTGCCAGCAGGCTCGAGGGGACGGGGTACAATGAGCAGTTCTTC,CASRLEGTGYNEQFF
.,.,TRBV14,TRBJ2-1,TGTGCCAGCAGCCAAGTCGACGGGTACAATGAGCAGTTCTTC,CASSQVDGYNEQFF
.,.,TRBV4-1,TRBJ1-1,TGCGCCAGCAGCCAAGGGGGGGGTTACACTGAAGCTTTCTTT,CASSQGGGYTEAFF
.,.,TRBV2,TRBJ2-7,TGTGCCAGCAGGGCCGGACGCTACGAGCAGTACTTC,CASRAGRYEQYF
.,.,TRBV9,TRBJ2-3,TGTGCCAGCAGCGTGCGGACTGACACAGATACGCAGTATTTT,CASSVRTDTDTQYF
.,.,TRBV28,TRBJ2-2,TGTGCCAGCAGTTTCGCGAATCGAACCGGGGAGCTGTTTTTT,CASSFANRTGELFF
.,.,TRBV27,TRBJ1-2,TGTGCCAGCAGTGGCGCCGTTAACTATGGCTACACCTTC,CASSGAVNYGYTF
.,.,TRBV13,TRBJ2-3,TGTGCCAGCAGCTCCCTCACAGATACGCAGTATTTT,CASSSLTDTQYF